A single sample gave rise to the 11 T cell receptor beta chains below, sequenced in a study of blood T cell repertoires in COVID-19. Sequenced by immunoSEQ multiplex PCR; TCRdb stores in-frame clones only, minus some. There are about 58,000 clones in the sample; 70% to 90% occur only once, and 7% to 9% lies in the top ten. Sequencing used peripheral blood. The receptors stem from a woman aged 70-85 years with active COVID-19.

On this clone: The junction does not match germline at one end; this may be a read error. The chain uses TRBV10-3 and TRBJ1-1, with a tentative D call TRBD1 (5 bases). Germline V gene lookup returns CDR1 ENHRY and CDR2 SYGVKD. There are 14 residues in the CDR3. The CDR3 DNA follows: TGTGCCATCAGTGAGTCGAACAGGCCGCCTGATGCTTTCTTT. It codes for CAISESNRPPDAFF.

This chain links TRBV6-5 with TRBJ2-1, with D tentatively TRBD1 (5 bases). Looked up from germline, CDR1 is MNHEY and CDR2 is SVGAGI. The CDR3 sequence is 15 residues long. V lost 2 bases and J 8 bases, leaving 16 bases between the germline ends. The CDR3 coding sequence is TGTGCCAGCAGTTACGGGCGCGAAGAAGGGGATGAGCAGTTCTTC. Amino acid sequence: CASSYGREEGDEQFF.

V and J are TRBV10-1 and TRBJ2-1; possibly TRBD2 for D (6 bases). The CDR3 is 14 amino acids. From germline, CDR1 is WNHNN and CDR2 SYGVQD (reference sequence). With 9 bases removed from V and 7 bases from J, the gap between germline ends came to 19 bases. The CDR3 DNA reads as TGCGCCAGTACCCCTAGCGTCGGTGGAAATGAGCAGTTCTTC. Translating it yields CASTPSVGGNEQFF.

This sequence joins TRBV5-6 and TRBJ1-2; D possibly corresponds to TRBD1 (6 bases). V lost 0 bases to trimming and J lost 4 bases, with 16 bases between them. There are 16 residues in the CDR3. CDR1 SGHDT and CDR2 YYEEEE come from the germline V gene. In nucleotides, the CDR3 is TGTGCCAGCAGCTTGGCCGCGTTGACAGGAATCTATGGCTACACCTTC. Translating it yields CASSLAALTGIYGYTF.

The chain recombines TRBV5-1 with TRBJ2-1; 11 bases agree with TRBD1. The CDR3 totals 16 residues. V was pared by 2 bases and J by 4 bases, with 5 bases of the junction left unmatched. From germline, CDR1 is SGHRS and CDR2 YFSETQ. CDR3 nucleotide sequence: TGCGCCAGCAGCTTACAAGGGACAGGGGGGTACAATGAGCAGTTCTTC. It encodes CASSLQGTGGYNEQFF.

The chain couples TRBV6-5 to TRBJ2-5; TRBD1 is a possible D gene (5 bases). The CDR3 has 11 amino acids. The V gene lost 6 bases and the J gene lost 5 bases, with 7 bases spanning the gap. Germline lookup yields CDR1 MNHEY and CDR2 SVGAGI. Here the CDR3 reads CASSAGETQYF. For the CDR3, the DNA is TGTGCCAGCAGCGCAGGGGAGACCCAGTACTTC.

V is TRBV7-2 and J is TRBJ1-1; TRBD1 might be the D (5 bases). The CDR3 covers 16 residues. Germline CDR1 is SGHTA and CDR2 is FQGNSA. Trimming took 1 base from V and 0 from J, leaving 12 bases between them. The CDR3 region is CASSLGGSRLNTEAFF. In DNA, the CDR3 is TGTGCCAGCAGCTTAGGGGGCAGCAGGCTGAACACTGAAGCTTTCTTT.

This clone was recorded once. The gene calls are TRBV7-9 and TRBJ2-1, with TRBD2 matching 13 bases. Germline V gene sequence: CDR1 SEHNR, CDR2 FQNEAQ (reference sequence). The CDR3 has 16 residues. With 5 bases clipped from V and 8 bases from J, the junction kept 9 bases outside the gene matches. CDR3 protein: CASSPSTSGRFYEQFF. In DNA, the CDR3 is TGTGCCAGCAGCCCTTCGACTAGCGGGAGGTTCTATGAGCAGTTCTTC.

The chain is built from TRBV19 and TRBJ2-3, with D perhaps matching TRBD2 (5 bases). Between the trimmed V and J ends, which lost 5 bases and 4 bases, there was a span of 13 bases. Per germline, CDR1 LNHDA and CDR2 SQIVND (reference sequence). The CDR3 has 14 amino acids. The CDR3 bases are TGTGCCAGTAGTTTGGGAGAGGGCGCAGATACGCAGTATTTT. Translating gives CASSLGEGADTQYF.

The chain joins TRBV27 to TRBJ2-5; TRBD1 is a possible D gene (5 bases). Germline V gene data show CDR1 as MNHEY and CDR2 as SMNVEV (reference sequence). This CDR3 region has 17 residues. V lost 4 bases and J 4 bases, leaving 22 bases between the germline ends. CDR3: CASSSIFYGADRETQYF. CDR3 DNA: TGTGCCAGCAGTTCTATCTTCTATGGGGCGGATCGAGAGACCCAGTACTTC.

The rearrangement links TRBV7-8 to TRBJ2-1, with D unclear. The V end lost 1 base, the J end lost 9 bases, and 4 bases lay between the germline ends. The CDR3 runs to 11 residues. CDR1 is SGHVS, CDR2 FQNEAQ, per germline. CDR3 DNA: TGTGCCAGCAGCTTAGACAGTGAGCAGTTCTTC. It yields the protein CASSLDSEQFF.